Given below is one TCR beta chain in context. Its antigen is as yet unknown. The sample belongs to a study of blood T cells in healthy people across ages. Using a J-beta primer mix together with a sample-barcoded 5' primer, a second PCR was run for roughly 7 to 11 cycles. The authors tagged each cDNA molecule using a template-switch adaptor with 12 random nucleotides. TCRdb processed the 5' RACE reads anew with MiXCR; each CDR3 protein has one entry. The data hold roughly 800,000 distinct CDR3 sequences, with about three fifths observed a single time. This CDR3 spans 15 amino acids. V lost 3 bases, J lost 0 bases, and 9 bases lay in between. Germline V gene sequence: CDR1 WNHNN, CDR2 SYGVQD (reference sequence). Study-wide points: Long-lived donors exceeded aged donors in naive CD4+ cells and diversity.

Donors were systemically healthy Caucasian individuals from Russia aged about 6 to 90 years. What was sequenced was blood. The genes are TRBV10-1 and TRBJ2-4; D may be TRBD1 (6 bases). The TCR comes from a man aged 25-40 years in good health. The DNA for the CDR3 is TGCGCCAGCAGTGATGGGGGCTTAGCCAAAAACATTCAGTACTTC. It translates to CASSDGGLAKNIQYF.